This T cell receptor (beta chain) was documented in a study of blood T cell repertoires in COVID-19. The CDR3 loop spans 15 amino acids. Germline CDR1 reads LNHDA; CDR2 reads SQIVND (reference sequence). V lost 1 base and J lost 5; bases outside the gene matches: 5. Using immunoSEQ multiplex PCR, the repertoire was profiled, and TCRdb retains in-frame clones only, with some absent. The sample records about 500,000 clones, about 88% being singletons. This sequence was found in a man younger than 35 with COVID-19, enrolled during active disease. Sequenced material: peripheral blood. This chain uses TRBV19 with TRBJ2-3; 8 bases line up with TRBD1. CDR3 sequence: CASSIGRDRRDTQYF. CDR3 nucleotide sequence: TGTGCCAGTAGTATAGGTCGGGACAGGAGAGATACGCAGTATTTT.